This T cell receptor beta chain was sequenced during a study of blood T cell repertoires in COVID-19. About the research overall: Sample material is recorded as cDNA or gDNA derived from T cells, B-cell-depleted T cells, or PBMCs.

V was pared by 2 bases and J by 5 bases, with 14 bases between. The CDR3 is made up of 14 amino acids. Per germline, CDR1 SGHKS and CDR2 YYEKEE (reference sequence). Generated by immunoSEQ multiplex PCR, the TCRdb table keeps only in-frame clones and is missing some. The data show roughly 180,000 clones, approximately 80% seen once. Sample: peripheral blood. This sequence joins TRBV5-5 and TRBJ2-7; no clear D. The sequence was obtained from a woman aged 50 to 60 with active or convalescent COVID-19. CDR3 protein: CASSLSFSSHEQYF. For the CDR3, the DNA is TGTGCCAGCAGCTTATCGTTTTCGTCCCACGAGCAGTACTTC.